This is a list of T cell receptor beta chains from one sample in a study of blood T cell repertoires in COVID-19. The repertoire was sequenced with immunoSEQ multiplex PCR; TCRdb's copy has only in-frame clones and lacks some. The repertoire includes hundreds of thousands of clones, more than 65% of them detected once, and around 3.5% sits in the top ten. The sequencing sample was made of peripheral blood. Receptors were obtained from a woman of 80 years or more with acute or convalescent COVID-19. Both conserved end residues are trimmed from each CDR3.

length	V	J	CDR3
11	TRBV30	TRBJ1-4	AWSLREGEKLF
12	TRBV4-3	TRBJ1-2	ASSQDLRGMGYT
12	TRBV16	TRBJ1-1	ASSPRNLNTEAF
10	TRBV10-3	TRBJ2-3	ASSGGVDTQY
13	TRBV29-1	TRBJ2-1	SVESRGWDYNEQF
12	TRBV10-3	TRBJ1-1	ATSGTFGNTEAF
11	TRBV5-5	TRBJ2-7	ASSLTSDYEQY
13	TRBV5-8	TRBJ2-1	ASSPSGGAHNEQF
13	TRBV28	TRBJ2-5	ASSTYSGTKETQY
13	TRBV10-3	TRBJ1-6	AISESRGNDSPLH
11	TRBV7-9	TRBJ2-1	ASSFLTYNEQF
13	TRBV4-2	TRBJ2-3	ASSQTSGGMDTQY
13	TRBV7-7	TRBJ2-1	ASSLDGGASDEQF
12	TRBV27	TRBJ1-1	ASSLRGRNTEAF
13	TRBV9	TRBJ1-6	ASSVVGTAPSPLH
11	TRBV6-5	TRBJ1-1	ASRTGLGTEAF
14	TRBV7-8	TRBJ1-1	ASSLEARGSGTEAF
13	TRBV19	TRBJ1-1	ASTSGTGRGTEAF
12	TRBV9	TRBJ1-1	ASSVDVGEGGAF
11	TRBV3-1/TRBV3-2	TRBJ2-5	ASSQASQETQY
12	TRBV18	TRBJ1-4	ASSGITVNEKLF
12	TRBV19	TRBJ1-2	ASSPRDSNYGYT
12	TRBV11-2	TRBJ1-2	ASSLALPDYGYT
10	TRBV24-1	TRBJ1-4	ATSDFEGKLF
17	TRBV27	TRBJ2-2	ASSPKRWAGGQTTGELF
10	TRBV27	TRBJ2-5	ASSFVGETQY
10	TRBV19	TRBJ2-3	SSGVGTDTQY
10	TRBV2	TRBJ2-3	ASSVWPDTQY